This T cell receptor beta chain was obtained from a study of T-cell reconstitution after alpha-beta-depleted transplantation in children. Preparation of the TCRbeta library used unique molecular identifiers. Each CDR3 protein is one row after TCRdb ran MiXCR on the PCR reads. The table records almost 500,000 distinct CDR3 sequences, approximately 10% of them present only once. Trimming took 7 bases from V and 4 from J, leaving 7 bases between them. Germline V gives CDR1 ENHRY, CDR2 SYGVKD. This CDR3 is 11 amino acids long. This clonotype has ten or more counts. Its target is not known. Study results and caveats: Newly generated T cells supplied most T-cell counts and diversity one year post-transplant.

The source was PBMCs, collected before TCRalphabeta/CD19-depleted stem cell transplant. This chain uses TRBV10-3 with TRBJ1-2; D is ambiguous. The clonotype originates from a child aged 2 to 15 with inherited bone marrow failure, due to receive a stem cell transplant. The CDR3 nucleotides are TGTGCCATCACGGCGGGCTATGGCTACACCTTC. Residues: CAITAGYGYTF.